A single sample gave rise to the 25 T cell receptor beta chains below, sequenced in a study of blood T cells in healthy people across ages. PCR was performed a second time for about 7 to 12 cycles using a sample-barcoded 5' primer and a J-beta primer mix. In TCRdb, the 5' RACE reads were re-called with MiXCR into one record per CDR3 protein. The sample lists some 700,000 distinct CDR3 sequences; roughly 43% were seen once. Sequencing used blood. The receptors were gathered from a woman aged 55-69 years in good health.

This clonotype has only a few counts. This rearrangement joins TRBV12-3 or TRBV12-4 to TRBJ2-5, with 7 nucleotides matching TRBD1. The DNA end lines up better with TRBJ2-7; the J call may be wrong. CDR3 length: 14 amino acids. For the CDR3, the DNA is TGTGCCAGCAGTTTATCGACAGGGTCCCACGAGCAGTACTTC. This sequence encodes CASSLSTGSHEQYF.

This clonotype was found a few times. The chain employs TRBV14 and TRBJ2-7; D is tentatively TRBD1 or TRBD2 (5 bases each). Trimming stripped 0 bases from V and 3 bases from J, with 12 bases between. This CDR3 has 15 residues. CDR1 and CDR2 from the germline V gene are SGHDN and FVKESK. CDR3 protein: CASSQDRQGRYEQYF. CDR3 nucleotides: TGTGCCAGCAGCCAAGATAGGCAGGGACGCTACGAGCAGTACTTC. Combining the CDR3 with reference TRBV14 and TRBJ2-7 gives the whole variable domain EAGVTQFPSHSVIEKGQTVTLRCDPISGHDNLYWYRRVMGKEIKFLLHFVKESKQDESGMPNNRFLAERTGGTYSTLKVQPAELEDSGVYFCASSQDRQGRYEQYFGPGTRLTVT.

The J gene is TRBJ2-5, the V gene TRBV5-1; D uncertain. There are 15 residues in the CDR3. Per germline, CDR1 SGHRS and CDR2 YFSETQ. Trimming removed 4 bases from V and 0 bases from J, with 13 bases in between. CDR3 protein: CASSPGSTYQETQYF. The CDR3 nucleotides read TGCGCCAGCAGCCCCGGATCTACGTACCAAGAGACCCAGTACTTC. Looking up the rest from reference TRBV5-1 and TRBJ2-5 gives the full variable domain: KAGVTQTPRYLIKTRGQQVTLSCSPISGHRSVSWYQQTPGQGLQFLFEYFSETQRNKGNFPGRFSGRQFSNSRSEMNVSTLELGDSALYLCASSPGSTYQETQYFGPGTRLLVL.

This clonotype was counted ten times or more. V usage is TRBV12-3 or TRBV12-4 and J usage is TRBJ2-7; D possibly corresponds to TRBD1 (6 bases). The CDR3 is 13 residues long. Trimming took off 4 bases at V and 3 bases at J, with 10 bases between the two ends. This CDR3 is CASSWTVFYEQYF. The CDR3 region has the DNA TGTGCCAGCAGTTGGACAGTTTTCTACGAGCAGTACTTC.

The V call is TRBV15, the J call TRBJ1-1; 7 bases fit TRBD1. After removal of 5 bases from V and 5 bases from J, the junction contained 5 bases not matched to a gene. CDR3 length: 13 residues. In germline, CDR1 is LNHNV, CDR2 YYDKDF (reference sequence). CDR3 nucleotides: TGTGCCACCAGCGCTGACAGGGCTACTGAAGCTTTCTTT. Translation: CATSADRATEAFF.

The J gene is TRBJ1-2, the V gene TRBV7-3; D is ambiguous. V shed 8 bases and J shed 2 bases, with 15 bases lying between them. CDR1 and CDR2 (germline): SGHTA, FQGTGA. The CDR3 is 14 amino acids. CDR3 residues: CASAPGRANYGYTF. The DNA for the CDR3 is TGTGCCAGCGCGCCCGGGAGGGCCAACTATGGCTACACCTTC.

This clonotype has only a few counts. The rearrangement uses TRBV18 and TRBJ1-4, with a weak D call TRBD1 (6 bases). The CDR3 loop spans 15 amino acids. Germline V gene data show CDR1 as KGHSH and CDR2 as LQKENI. Trimming took 6 bases from V and 1 from J, leaving 12 bases between them. The chain's CDR3 is CASSAGGRTNEKLFF. CDR3 DNA: TGTGCCAGCTCTGCCGGGGGGCGAACTAATGAAAAACTGTTTTTT.

The chain recombines TRBV2 with TRBJ2-7; 10 positions match TRBD2. Germline-derived CDR1 and CDR2 are SNHLY and FYNNEI. CDR3 length equals 17 residues. V was clipped by 6 bases and J by 7 bases; unmatched bases: 18. The CDR3 is CASSQRAGGDSYNEQYF. DNA for the CDR3: TGTGCCAGCAGCCAGAGAGCGGGAGGGGACTCCTACAATGAGCAGTACTTC.

This clonotype was seen only a few times. The rearrangement joins TRBV5-1 to TRBJ2-5; D may be TRBD1 (6 bases). V gave up 2 bases and J gave up 2 bases, with 13 bases separating them. CDR1 and CDR2 from the germline V gene are SGHRS and YFSETQ. This CDR3 comprises 15 residues. The CDR3 loop reads CASSFIDRPQETQYF. The DNA of the CDR3 is TGCGCCAGCAGCTTTATTGACAGGCCTCAAGAGACCCAGTACTTC.

The rearrangement joins TRBV20-1 to TRBJ2-5; D not resolved. The V gene's germline CDR1 is DFQATT and CDR2 SNEGSKA (reference sequence). V gave up 0 bases and J gave up 6 bases, with 11 bases separating them. This CDR3 has 13 amino acids. CDR3 amino acids: CSARDPVRKTQYF. As DNA, the CDR3 is TGCAGTGCTAGAGATCCAGTGAGAAAGACCCAGTACTTC.

The chain uses TRBV20-1 and TRBJ2-1; tentatively, D is TRBD2 (6 bases). The germline gives CDR1 DFQATT, CDR2 SNEGSKA (reference sequence). This CDR3 is built from 13 residues. Trimming removed 0 bases from V and 8 bases from J, with 11 bases in between. The DNA for the CDR3 is TGCAGTGCTAGAGATTTGGGGGGAGATGAGCAGTTCTTC. Translation gives CSARDLGGDEQFF.

As concerns this clonotype: One end of the junction varies from germline; a read error may be responsible. The genes are TRBV10-3 and TRBJ2-5, with 8 bases fitting TRBD2. The V gene's germline CDR1 is ENHRY and CDR2 SYGVKD. This CDR3 contains 15 residues. CDR3 coding DNA: TGTGCCGTCAGTGAGATCAGGCGGGGGGACGAGACCCAGTACTTC. Its translation is CAVSEIRRGDETQYF.

The chain couples TRBV20-1 to TRBJ2-3; 7 bases map to TRBD2. The CDR3 is 16 residues long. Germline CDR1 is DFQATT and CDR2 is SNEGSKA (reference sequence). CDR3 amino acids: CSTPFRRRERTDTQYF. CDR3 sequence (DNA): TGCAGCACCCCCTTCAGGAGGCGGGAGAGGACAGATACGCAGTATTTT.

The CDR3 protein is CASSYSLATTSSYEQYF. The CDR3 nucleotides read TGTGCCAGCAGTTACTCCCTGGCGACAACTAGCTCCTACGAGCAGTACTTC. The chain has TRBV6-2 or TRBV6-3 and TRBJ2-7, with TRBD2 as a possible D gene (5 bases). The germline CDR1 and CDR2 sequences are MNHEY and SVGEGT. V gave up 0 bases and J gave up 0 bases, with 15 bases separating them. The CDR3 length is 17 residues.

With regard to this clonotype: This clone may be a read error of a much larger clone one base away. The chain joins TRBV29-1 to TRBJ2-3, with 14 bases matching TRBD2. CDR3 length: 14 residues. Germline V CDR1 and CDR2: SQVTM, ANQGSEA. As DNA, the CDR3 is TGCGGCGTGACTAGCGGGGGGGGCGCCGGTACGCAGTATTTT. This codes for CGVTSGGGAGTQYF.

This clonotype occurred a few times. CDR3 residues: CASSFGPIEGIQYF. The CDR3 nucleotides are TGTGCCAGCAGCTTCGGACCGATAGAGGGCATTCAGTACTTC. The chain recombines TRBV7-2 with TRBJ2-4; weak D call: TRBD2 (5 bases). This CDR3 is built from 14 residues. Per germline, CDR1 SGHTA and CDR2 FQGNSA. The V and J ends lost 3 bases and 9 bases respectively, with 15 bases between them.

The V and J genes are TRBV25-1 and TRBJ2-2; D is unclear. The V gene's germline CDR1 is MGHDK and CDR2 SYGVNS. The CDR3 consists of 12 residues. Trimming took off 3 bases at V and 1 base at J, with 0 bases between the two ends. The CDR3 here is CASSENTGELFF. The CDR3, as DNA: TGTGCCAGCAGTGAGAACACCGGGGAGCTGTTTTTT.

This clonotype was seen more than once but under ten times. CDR3 sequence reads: CSARDPSGGEQYF. Here the CDR3 DNA reads TGCAGTGCTAGAGATCCTAGCGGGGGCGAGCAGTACTTC. The chain employs TRBV20-1 and TRBJ2-7; 10 bases line up with TRBD2. Germline lookup yields CDR1 DFQATT and CDR2 SNEGSKA (reference sequence). The CDR3 is made up of 13 amino acids. The ends lost 0 bases at V and 6 bases at J; junction bases unmatched: 2.

The chain uses TRBV28 and TRBJ2-3; D is unresolved. The germline V gene encodes CDR1 MDHEN and CDR2 SYDVKM. The CDR3 extends over 16 amino acids. V was trimmed by 5 bases and J by 0 bases, leaving 15 bases between them. The CDR3 is CASSLTGLGSTDTQYF. The CDR3 DNA follows: TGTGCCAGCAGTCTTACGGGTCTGGGTAGCACAGATACGCAGTATTTT.

The J gene is TRBJ2-7, the V gene TRBV4-2, with D perhaps TRBD2 (5 bases). Germline CDR1 LGHNA, CDR2 YNFKEQ. The CDR3 has 16 residues. Trimming shortened V by 3 bases and J by 1 base, and 16 bases separated the two germline ends. The CDR3 reads CASSHSGGVVSYEQYF. The CDR3 nucleotides are TGTGCCAGCAGCCACTCCGGAGGCGTTGTATCCTACGAGCAGTACTTC.

This clonotype has a single count. The germline gene is not matched at one end of the junction; a read error may be the cause. The CDR3 loop is CAGSSRAGGDEAFF. In DNA, the CDR3 is TGTGCCGGCAGCAGTCGGGCCGGTGGGGATGAAGCTTTCTTT. The rearrangement links TRBV9 to TRBJ1-1; no definite D call. Germline V lookup: CDR1 SGDLS, CDR2 YYNGEE. The CDR3 is made up of 14 amino acids.

V is TRBV6-2 or TRBV6-3 and J is TRBJ2-1, with TRBD1 as a possible D gene (5 bases). CDR1 and CDR2 (germline): MNHEY, SVGEGT. The CDR3 contains 13 residues. V lost 6 bases to trimming and J lost 10 bases, with 16 bases between them. CDR3 DNA sequence: TGTGCCAGCAGCCCGACCAGGGTTCGGGAGCAGTTCTTC. Protein sequence: CASSPTRVREQFF.

This chain uses TRBV11-2 with TRBJ1-4, with D unresolved. Germline V CDR1 and CDR2: SGHAT, FQNNGV. CDR3 length: 15 amino acids. V was shortened by 4 bases and J by 0 bases, with 9 bases between the two germline ends. Here the CDR3 DNA reads TGTGCCAGCAGCTCTAGCCGGGCAACTAATGAAAAACTGTTTTTT. Its translation is CASSSSRATNEKLFF.

The chain is built from TRBV18 and TRBJ2-7; the D gene could be TRBD1 or TRBD2 (5 bases each). The V gene lost 6 bases and the J gene lost 2 bases, with 17 bases spanning the gap. CDR1 and CDR2 from the germline V gene are KGHSH and LQKENI. The CDR3 runs to 15 residues. CDR3 sequence reads: CASSSGTAGPYEQYF. CDR3 bases: TGTGCCAGCTCCTCTGGGACGGCAGGGCCCTACGAGCAGTACTTC.

This clonotype has more than one count but fewer than ten. The gene calls are TRBV20-1 and TRBJ2-5; 7 nucleotides line up with TRBD2. The J call may be mistaken, given a closer DNA end match to TRBJ2-7. The CDR3 is 14 amino acids. The germline V gene encodes CDR1 DFQATT and CDR2 SNEGSKA (reference sequence). CDR3 loop: CSATSLADNYEQYF. The CDR3 nucleotides read TGCAGTGCTACCAGCCTAGCGGACAACTACGAGCAGTACTTC.